This TCR beta chain was captured in a study of shared clonotypes between healthy human individuals. Whole-study results and caveats: Several donors shared approximately 5% of their naive CD4 clonotypes.

As regards this clone: The antigen remains undetermined.

Trimming took 3 bases from V and 0 from J, leaving 16 bases between them. This CDR3 contains 17 residues. Germline-derived CDR1 and CDR2 are SGHVS and FNYEAQ. TCRdb keeps only in-frame clones here, not all; method: immunoSEQ multiplex PCR. The data show approximately 2.5 million clones, with approximately 92% seen just once and over 0.12% held by the top ten. The investigators split CD4+ cells into a CD45RA+ naive subset and a CD45RA-negative memory subset. The sequence was collected from a man aged 18 to 29 in good health. Material for sequencing was naive CD4+ T cells sorted from blood. The subset denotes: CD45RA+ positively selected. The gene calls are TRBV7-6 and TRBJ2-3; D may be TRBD1 (6 bases). The CDR3 spells CASSFRTRGSSTDTQYF. CDR3 nucleotide sequence: TGTGCCAGCAGCTTCCGAACGAGGGGGTCAAGCACAGATACGCAGTATTTT.